The 30 T cell receptor beta chains presented below share a single source sample, sequenced in a study of Graves' ophthalmopathy and Graves' hyperthyroidism. The authors amplified TCR beta CDR3 regions from RNA transcripts. The library came from an HTBI-primed first-round RT-PCR and a second-round multiplex PCR. TCRdb redid the calling of the multiplex PCR reads with MiXCR, one entry per CDR3 protein. Of 300,000 to 400,000 distinct CDR3 sequences listed, about 17% are singletons. The material sequenced was peripheral blood. These TCRs come from an adult man with Graves' ophthalmopathy.

The rearrangement links TRBV4-3 to TRBJ2-2, with D possibly TRBD2 on 5 matching bases. The V gene's germline CDR1 is LGHNA and CDR2 YSLEER. The CDR3 totals 14 residues. Trimming cost V 4 bases and J 6 bases, with 12 bases left between them. This chain's CDR3 is CASSREPVAGELFF. For the CDR3, the DNA is TGCGCCAGCAGCCGGGAGCCGGTTGCCGGGGAGCTGTTTTTT.

This clonotype came up many times. The chain couples TRBV11-2 to TRBJ2-2, with 14 bases fitting TRBD2. Germline-derived CDR1 and CDR2 are SGHAT and FQNNGV. The CDR3 contains 16 residues. After removal of 1 base from V and 6 bases from J, the junction contained 1 base not matched to a gene. The DNA for the CDR3 is TGTGCCAGCAGCTTAGGGGGACTAGCGGGAGCCGGGGAGCTGTTTTTT. Its translation: CASSLGGLAGAGELFF.

The table lists this clonotype with many counts. The chain is built from TRBV3-1 and TRBJ2-5, with D unresolved. Germline CDR1 and CDR2: LGHDT and YNNKEL (reference sequence). This CDR3 spans 14 amino acids. Trimming removed 3 bases at V and 5 bases at J, with 13 bases between. In nucleotides, the CDR3 is TGTGCCAGCAGCCATGGATCTAGATGGGAGACCCAGTACTTC. Its translation is CASSHGSRWETQYF.

This clonotype was detected ten times or more. The chain carries TRBV5-1 and TRBJ2-5, with D maybe TRBD1 (6 bases). CDR3 length: 16 residues. Per germline, CDR1 SGHRS and CDR2 YFSETQ. V dropped 0 bases and J dropped 5 bases, with 17 bases sitting between them. CDR3 loop: CASSLGWGRDTETQYF. CDR3 sequence (DNA): TGCGCCAGCAGCTTGGGATGGGGGCGCGATACGGAGACCCAGTACTTC.

This clonotype was recorded at least ten times. The chain carries TRBV14 and TRBJ1-1, with D maybe TRBD1 (5 bases). The germline V and J ends were trimmed by 6 bases and 0 bases, with 23 bases remaining between them. The CDR3 sequence is 18 residues long. Germline V lookup: CDR1 SGHDN, CDR2 FVKESK. This CDR3 reads CASRTGTEASFMNTEAFF. The CDR3, as DNA: TGTGCCAGCAGAACCGGGACGGAAGCTTCCTTTATGAACACTGAAGCTTTCTTT.

In its sample, this clonotype was seen many times. The rearrangement links TRBV20-1 to TRBJ2-7; D is possibly TRBD1 or TRBD2 (7 bases each). The CDR3 is 14 residues long. V lost 2 bases and J lost 6, with 17 bases in between. CDR1 and CDR2 from the germline V gene are DFQATT and SNEGSKA (reference sequence). CDR3 residues: CSARNRGRGGEQYF. The CDR3, as DNA: TGCAGTGCTAGAAACAGAGGCAGGGGGGGCGAGCAGTACTTC.

This clonotype was found many times. This chain uses TRBV12-3 or TRBV12-4 with TRBJ1-1; D gene unclear. The V and J ends lost 2 bases and 0 bases respectively, with 10 bases between them. This CDR3 has 15 residues. The CDR3, as DNA: TGTGCCAGCAGTTTAAGGGCCGGAATGAACACTGAAGCTTTCTTT. Translated, it gives CASSLRAGMNTEAFF.

This clonotype was counted at least ten times. J is TRBJ2-2 and V is TRBV6-5; maybe TRBD1 (5 bases). The V end was cut by 3 bases, the J end by 1 base, with 12 bases between. The V gene's germline CDR1 is MNHEY and CDR2 SVGAGI. The CDR3 has 16 residues. CDR3 region: CASSYSARVNTGELFF. The CDR3 coding sequence is TGTGCCAGCAGTTATTCCGCCAGGGTGAACACCGGGGAGCTGTTTTTT.

This clonotype was observed many times. The chain uses TRBV4-1 and TRBJ1-3, with no clear D. V dropped 2 bases and J dropped 8 bases, with 19 bases sitting between them. This CDR3 is built from 16 residues. Germline assignment: CDR1 MGHRA and CDR2 YSYEKL. The CDR3 loop is CASSQRVRDRVHTIYF. In DNA, the CDR3 is TGCGCCAGCAGCCAACGTGTGCGGGATCGGGTACACACCATATATTTT.

This clonotype was observed many times. The gene calls are TRBV29-1 and TRBJ2-2; perhaps TRBD2 as D (6 bases). V was cut by 2 bases and J by 5 bases, with 12 bases left in between. This CDR3 is 14 amino acids long. CDR1 and CDR2 (germline): SQVTM, ANQGSEA. CDR3: CSVEREPRTGELFF. CDR3 DNA sequence: TGCAGCGTTGAACGGGAGCCTCGAACCGGGGAGCTGTTTTTT.

This clonotype was counted ten times or more. The rearrangement uses TRBV30 and TRBJ2-5; TRBD1 agrees at 10 bases. The germline V gene has CDR1 GTSNPN and CDR2 SVGIG (reference sequence). The CDR3 is made up of 16 amino acids. The ends lost 3 bases at V and 4 bases at J; junction bases unmatched: 11. In nucleotides, the CDR3 is TGTGCCTGGAGCCCAGGGCTGACAGGGGGCCGAGAGACCCAGTACTTC. This sequence encodes CAWSPGLTGGRETQYF.

The CDR3 region has the DNA TGTGCCAGCAGTGAAGGGGGACTAGCGGGGGACACCGGGGAGCTGTTTTTT. This encodes CASSEGGLAGDTGELFF. The rearrangement joins TRBV2 to TRBJ2-2; 14 nucleotides match TRBD2. This CDR3 has 17 residues. In germline, CDR1 is SNHLY, CDR2 FYNNEI. The V gene end was trimmed by 1 base and the J gene end by 3 bases; junction bases not matched to a gene: 1.

This clonotype occurred many times. The V call is TRBV11-2, the J call TRBJ1-2; 9 bases fit TRBD1. Germline V gene sequence: CDR1 SGHAT, CDR2 FQNNGV. V shed 5 bases, J shed 5 bases, and the junction held 12 bases outside the gene matches. This CDR3 region has 16 residues. The CDR3 protein is CASSPPSGTGRYGYTF. The CDR3 region has the DNA TGTGCCAGCAGCCCCCCCTCCGGGACAGGGCGATATGGCTACACCTTC. The full variable domain, with the rest looked up from reference TRBV11-2 and TRBJ1-2, is EAGVAQSPRYKIIEKRQSVAFWCNPISGHATLYWYQQILGQGPKLLIQFQNNGVVDDSQLPKDRFSAERLKGVDSTLKIQPAKLEDSAVYLCASSPPSGTGRYGYTFGSGTRLTVV.

This clonotype was seen ten or more times. This chain joins TRBV5-1 and TRBJ1-5; D gene unclear. Trimming took off 1 base at V and 5 bases at J, with 13 bases between the two ends. Germline V gene data show CDR1 as SGHRS and CDR2 as YFSETQ. The CDR3 has 15 amino acids. DNA of the CDR3: TGCGCCAGCAGCTTGAACAGACTTGGACATCAGCCCCAGCATTTT. It specifies CASSLNRLGHQPQHF.

This clonotype was found many times. The V gene is TRBV2, the J gene TRBJ1-2; D is undetermined. CDR1 and CDR2 (germline): SNHLY, FYNNEI. V was clipped by 8 bases and J by 4 bases, with 17 bases between them. The length of the CDR3 is 14 residues. The CDR3: CASFRAGRSYGYTF. CDR3 DNA: TGTGCCAGCTTTAGGGCCGGGCGTAGCTATGGCTACACCTTC.

This clonotype was detected ten times or more. J is TRBJ2-2 and V is TRBV7-2; D remains unclear. Trimming shortened V by 4 bases and J by 6 bases, and 9 bases separated the two germline ends. This CDR3 has 13 amino acids. The germline V gene encodes CDR1 SGHTA and CDR2 FQGNSA. CDR3 in DNA: TGTGCCAGCAGCTCTCGACCAGCCGGGGAGCTGTTTTTT. Encoded protein: CASSSRPAGELFF. Looking up the rest from reference TRBV7-2 and TRBJ2-2 gives the full variable domain: GAGVSQSPSNKVTEKGKDVELRCDPISGHTALYWYRQSLGQGLEFLIYFQGNSAPDKSGLPSDRFSAERTGGSVSTLTIQRTQQEDSAVYLCASSSRPAGELFFGEGSRLTVL.

In its sample, this clonotype was seen many times. The V call is TRBV11-1, the J call TRBJ1-2; 12 nucleotides line up with TRBD1. V was clipped by 3 bases and J by 1 base; unmatched bases: 9. Germline V lookup: CDR1 SGHAT, CDR2 FQDESV (reference sequence). CDR3 length equals 18 residues. As DNA, the CDR3 is TGTGCCAGCAGCTTTTCCGGGACAGGGGGCTATAATAACTATGGCTACACCTTC. Translated: CASSFSGTGGYNNYGYTF. Combining the CDR3 with reference TRBV11-1 and TRBJ1-2 gives the whole variable domain EAEVAQSPRYKITEKSQAVAFWCDPISGHATLYWYRQILGQGPELLVQFQDESVVDDSQLPKDRFSAERLKGVDSTLKIQPAELGDSAMYLCASSFSGTGGYNNYGYTFGSGTRLTVV.

This clonotype showed up many times. The chain uses TRBV24-1 and TRBJ2-2, with unresolved D. The CDR3 consists of 15 residues. The V gene's germline CDR1 is KGHDR and CDR2 SFDVKD. Trimming pared 0 bases from V and 4 bases from J, leaving 8 bases between. CDR3 in amino acids: CATSDLRRTTGELFF. CDR3 in DNA: TGTGCCACCAGTGATTTGCGTCGGACCACCGGGGAGCTGTTTTTT.

This clonotype was observed many times. The V call is TRBV20-1, the J call TRBJ1-2, with 7 bases matching TRBD1. The CDR3 has 13 residues. The trim removed 6 bases at V and 5 bases at J, leaving 9 bases unmatched. Germline CDR1 is DFQATT and CDR2 is SNEGSKA (reference sequence). The CDR3 loop is CSAIDRERYGYTF. The DNA for the CDR3 is TGCAGTGCGATTGACAGGGAACGGTATGGCTACACCTTC.

This clonotype has a handful of counts. A much larger clone differs from this one at a single base, so this may be a read error. The CDR3 DNA reads as TGTGTCAGCAGCCGGACAGCCGGGACCGCCTACGAGCAGTACTTC. Residues: CVSSRTAGTAYEQYF. This chain links TRBV11-2 with TRBJ2-7, with D perhaps TRBD1 (6 bases). CDR1 is SGHAT and CDR2 is FQNNGV in the germline V gene. CDR3 length: 15 amino acids. The entire variable domain, with the rest obtained from reference TRBV11-2 and TRBJ2-7, is as follows: EAGVAQSPRYKIIEKRQSVAFWCNPISGHATLYWYQQILGQGPKLLIQFQNNGVVDDSQLPKDRFSAERLKGVDSTLKIQPAKLEDSAVYLCVSSRTAGTAYEQYFGPGTRLTVT.

The sample holds many counts of this clonotype. A much larger clone lies a single base off, so this may be a read error. The chain joins TRBV2 to TRBJ1-5; D may be TRBD1 (6 bases). The CDR3 consists of 15 residues. From germline, CDR1 is SNHLY and CDR2 FYNNEI. CDR3 nucleotides: TGTGCCAGCAATCAACAGGGAGTGAGCAGTCAGCCCCAGCATTTT. As protein: CASNQQGVSSQPQHF.

At least ten counts were recorded for this clonotype. The rearrangement uses TRBV12-3 or TRBV12-4 and TRBJ2-1, with D perhaps matching TRBD2 (7 bases). The CDR3 has 15 amino acids. V lost 5 bases to trimming and J lost 7 bases, with 18 bases between them. CDR3 nucleotide sequence: TGTGCCAGCAGTCCGCCGGGACTACAGGGTAATGAGCAGTTCTTC. Encoded protein: CASSPPGLQGNEQFF.

This clonotype is a singleton in its sample. The V call is TRBV5-7, the J call TRBJ2-6; no clear D. TRBV5-7 is noted as an ORF with a role that remains uncertain. Trimming removed 2 bases from V and 3 bases from J, with 3 bases in between. The CDR3 is 13 amino acids. CDR3 sequence reads: CASSFDGANVLTF. In nucleotides, the CDR3 is TGTGCCAGCAGCTTTGATGGGGCCAACGTCCTGACTTTC.

This clonotype was recorded at least ten times. This chain links TRBV13 with TRBJ2-7; a possible D gene is TRBD2 (6 bases). Germline CDR1 and CDR2: PRHDT and FYEKMQ (reference sequence). This CDR3 spans 15 amino acids. V lost 5 bases and J lost 7, with 21 bases in between. The CDR3 spells CASSPRGGSFVEQYF. The DNA of the CDR3 is TGTGCCAGCAGCCCAAGGGGAGGCTCGTTTGTGGAGCAGTACTTC.

The CDR3: CASRTGSKNIQYF. The CDR3 coding sequence is TGTGCCAGCCGCACCGGATCAAAAAACATTCAGTACTTC. The chain carries TRBV12-3 or TRBV12-4 and TRBJ2-4; D is unclear. CDR3 length equals 13 residues. Deletions cut 8 bases from V and 4 bases from J, with 12 bases between.

This clonotype was recorded many times. The chain joins TRBV5-1 to TRBJ1-1, with D possibly TRBD1 on 5 matching bases. The V and J ends lost 1 base and 1 base respectively, with 17 bases between them. The germline V gene encodes CDR1 SGHRS and CDR2 YFSETQ. The CDR3 loop spans 17 amino acids. The CDR3, as DNA: TGCGCCAGCAGCTTGCAACCGCAAGGACATGCGAACACTGAAGCTTTCTTT. It encodes CASSLQPQGHANTEAFF.

This clonotype was picked up many times. The chain uses TRBV5-1 and TRBJ2-2; D gene ambiguous. Germline-derived CDR1 and CDR2 are SGHRS and YFSETQ. The CDR3 runs 14 residues. Trimming took 4 bases from V and 0 from J, leaving 7 bases between them. DNA of the CDR3: TGCGCCAGCAGCCCCGGATCGAACACCGGGGAGCTGTTTTTT. This encodes CASSPGSNTGELFF. The whole variable domain, remainder taken from reference TRBV5-1 and TRBJ2-2, is KAGVTQTPRYLIKTRGQQVTLSCSPISGHRSVSWYQQTPGQGLQFLFEYFSETQRNKGNFPGRFSGRQFSNSRSEMNVSTLELGDSALYLCASSPGSNTGELFFGEGSRLTVL.

This clonotype was recorded many times. This rearrangement joins TRBV6-1 to TRBJ2-5; a possible D gene is TRBD1 (5 bases). The CDR3 contains 17 residues. Germline loops: CDR1 MNHNS, CDR2 SASEGT. The V end was cut by 2 bases, the J end by 4 bases, with 20 bases between. The CDR3 region has the DNA TGTGCCAGCAGTGAAATCATTCGCAGGGTCGGTGGAGAGACCCAGTACTTC. Translating it yields CASSEIIRRVGGETQYF.

At least ten counts were recorded for this clonotype. The chain links TRBV5-6 to TRBJ1-6; D unclear. Trimming took 1 base from V and 12 from J, leaving 5 bases between them. The CDR3 has 11 residues. Germline values: CDR1 SGHDT, CDR2 YYEEEE. The CDR3 DNA reads as TGTGCCAGCAGCTTGCGCGGACCCCTCCACTTT. This encodes CASSLRGPLHF.

Ten or more counts support this clonotype. CDR3 sequence (DNA): TGTGCCAGCAGTTTTGAGGAATCACCCCTCCACTTT. Residues: CASSFEESPLHF. The rearrangement uses TRBV12-3 or TRBV12-4 and TRBJ1-6; no clear D gene. Trimming removed 3 bases from V and 10 bases from J, with 7 bases in between. This CDR3 region has 12 residues.